Here is one TCR beta chain with its context. The sample is drawn from a study of blood T cell repertoires in COVID-19. Study at large: The analysed material was cDNA or gDNA that came from T cells, B-cell-depleted T cells, or PBMCs.

Some clones are missing from TCRdb's copy, which holds only in-frame ones; the method was immunoSEQ multiplex PCR. The table lists approximately 170,000 clones, 81% of them singletons. Looked up from germline, CDR1 is SNHLY and CDR2 is FYNNEI. V was pared by 6 bases and J by 4 bases, with 21 bases between. The length of the CDR3 is 16 residues. Specimen: peripheral blood. The origin of this receptor is a man between 60 and 70 years old with active or convalescent COVID-19. The chain employs TRBV2 and TRBJ1-1; D may be TRBD1 (6 bases). The CDR3 here is CASSPDSPVRSTEAFF. The CDR3 coding sequence is TGTGCCAGCAGCCCGGACAGCCCTGTGAGGTCCACTGAAGCTTTCTTT.